The sequence of this T cell receptor (beta chain) was determined in a study of cytomegalovirus exposure and HLA in healthy donors. Findings and limits, study-wide: Specificity of a few CMV-associated chains for CMV antigens was verified in vitro. 150 to 200 TCR beta chains were listed as cytomegalovirus-associated. Across donors, most TCRs were seen rarely, yet some public ones were widespread. Within the approximately 130 validation repertoires, first-cohort TCR clusters tended to co-occur, according to a later analysis.

To note about this clone: Antigen unknown.

V lost 6 bases, J lost 4 bases, and 11 bases stayed unmatched. Germline CDR1 is MDHEN and CDR2 is SYDVKM. The CDR3 contains 16 residues. Some clones are missing from TCRdb's copy, which holds only in-frame ones; the method was immunoSEQ multiplex PCR. The table has about 150,000 clones, 80% to 90% seen once; the top ten hold about 6.6%. The rearrangement uses TRBV28 and TRBJ2-7; 11 bases agree with TRBD2. The sequenced sample was PBMCs. This sequence originates from a woman aged 25 to 39 in good health and CMV-seropositive. The CDR3 protein is CASSLPPGTSGYEQYF. In DNA, the CDR3 is TGTGCCAGCAGCCTACCCCCCGGGACTAGCGGTTACGAGCAGTACTTC.